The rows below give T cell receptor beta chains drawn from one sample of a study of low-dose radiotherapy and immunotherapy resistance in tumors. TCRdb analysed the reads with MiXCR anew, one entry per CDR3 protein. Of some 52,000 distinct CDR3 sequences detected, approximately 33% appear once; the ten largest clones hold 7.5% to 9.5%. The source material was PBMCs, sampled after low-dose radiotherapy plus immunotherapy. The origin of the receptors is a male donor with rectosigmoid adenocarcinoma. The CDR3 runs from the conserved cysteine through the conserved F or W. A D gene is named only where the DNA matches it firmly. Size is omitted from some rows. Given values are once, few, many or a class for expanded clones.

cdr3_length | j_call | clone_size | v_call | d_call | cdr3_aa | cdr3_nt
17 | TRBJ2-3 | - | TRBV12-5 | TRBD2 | CASGAAGVAASTDTQYF | TGTGCTAGTGGTGCCGCGGGGGTTGCGGCTAGCACAGATACGCAGTATTTT
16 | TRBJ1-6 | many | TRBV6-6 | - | CASILGPREANSPLHF | -
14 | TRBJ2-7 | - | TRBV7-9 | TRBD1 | CASSSHPGQYEQYF | TGTGCCAGCAGCTCGCACCCGGGACAGTACGAGCAGTACTTC
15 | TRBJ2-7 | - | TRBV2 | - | CASSVRRGRPDEQYF | TGTGCCAGCAGCGTCCGGAGGGGCCGGCCCGACGAGCAGTACTTC
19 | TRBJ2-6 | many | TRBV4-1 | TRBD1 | CASSQEGGQGASGANVLTF | TGCGCCAGCAGCCAAGAAGGTGGACAGGGGGCCTCTGGGGCCAACGTCCTGACTTTC
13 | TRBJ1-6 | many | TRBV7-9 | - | CASSPQNNSPLHF | TGTGCCAGCAGCCCCCAAAATAATTCACCCCTCCACTTT
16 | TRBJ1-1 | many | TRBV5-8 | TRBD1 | CASSSRGQGIVTEAFF | TGTGCCAGCAGCTCCCGGGGACAGGGCATAGTCACTGAAGCTTTCTTT
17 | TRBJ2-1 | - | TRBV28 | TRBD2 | CASSVAGTSGSYNEQFF | TGTGCCAGCAGTGTAGCCGGGACTAGCGGGAGTTACAATGAGCAGTTCTTC
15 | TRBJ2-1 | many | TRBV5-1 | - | CASSWGQGGYNEQFF | TGCGCCAGCAGCTGGGGGCAGGGCGGCTACAATGAGCAGTTCTTC
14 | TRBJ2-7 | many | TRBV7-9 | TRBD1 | CASSPGQGIGEQYF | TGTGCCAGCAGCCCAGGACAGGGGATTGGCGAGCAGTACTTC
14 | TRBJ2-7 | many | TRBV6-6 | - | CASSYDQESYEQYF | TGTGCCAGCAGTTACGACCAGGAGTCCTACGAGCAGTACTTC
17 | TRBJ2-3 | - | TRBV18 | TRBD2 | CASSPLASGTSTDTQYF | TGTGCCAGCTCACCACTGGCTAGCGGGACTAGCACAGATACGCAGTATTTT
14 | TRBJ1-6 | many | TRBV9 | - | CASSDTNNNSPLHF | TGTGCCAGCAGCGACACTAATAATAATTCACCCCTCCACTTT
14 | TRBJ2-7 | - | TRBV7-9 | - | CASSQWTGGGEQYF | TGTGCCAGCAGCCAGTGGACAGGTGGGGGGGAGCAGTACTTC
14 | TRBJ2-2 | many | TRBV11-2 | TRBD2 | CASSRGRGTGELFF | TGCGCCAGCAGCCGAGGGAGGGGCACCGGGGAGCTGTTTTTT
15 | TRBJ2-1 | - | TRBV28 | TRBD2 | CASSQGSGSVNEQFF | TGTGCCAGCAGCCAGGGTAGCGGGAGTGTAAATGAGCAGTTCTTC
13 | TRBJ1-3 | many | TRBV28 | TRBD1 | CASSATGRNTIYF | TGTGCCAGCAGTGCGACAGGGAGAAACACCATATATTTT
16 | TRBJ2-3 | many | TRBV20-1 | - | CSARDPSGGFTDTQYF | TGCAGTGCTAGAGACCCTTCCGGGGGCTTCACAGATACGCAGTATTTT
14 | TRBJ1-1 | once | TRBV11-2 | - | CASSFETGNTEAFF | TGTGCCAGCAGCTTCGAGACAGGGAACACTGAAGCTTTCTTT
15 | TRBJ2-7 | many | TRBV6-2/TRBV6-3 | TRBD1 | CASSYSPDRAYEQYF | TGTGCCAGCAGTTACTCGCCGGACAGGGCCTACGAGCAGTACTTC
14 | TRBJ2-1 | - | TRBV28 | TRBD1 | CASSLSLDRVGQFF | TGTGCCAGCAGTTTATCCCTGGACAGGGTGGGGCAGTTCTTC
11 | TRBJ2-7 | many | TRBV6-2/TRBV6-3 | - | CASRELGEQYF | TGTGCCAGCAGGGAGCTTGGCGAGCAGTACTTC
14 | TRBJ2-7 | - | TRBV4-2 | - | CASSQDLGSYEQYF | TGTGCCAGCAGCCAAGATCTGGGGTCCTACGAGCAGTACTTC
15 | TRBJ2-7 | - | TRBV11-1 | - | CASSLAPQETYEQYF | TGTGCCAGCAGCTTGGCCCCTCAGGAGACCTACGAGCAGTACTTC
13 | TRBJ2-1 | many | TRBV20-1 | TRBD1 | CSASWTGVNEQFF | TGCAGTGCTTCGTGGACAGGGGTAAATGAGCAGTTCTTC
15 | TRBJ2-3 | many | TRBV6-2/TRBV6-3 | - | CASSHRDPAGDTQYF | TGTGCCAGCAGCCACCGGGACCCCGCCGGAGATACGCAGTATTTT
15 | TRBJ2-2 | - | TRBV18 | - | CASSPPGGNTGELFF | TGTGCCAGCTCACCACCGGGAGGGAACACCGGGGAGCTGTTTTTT
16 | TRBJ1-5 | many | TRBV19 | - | CASTGVGARSNQPQHF | TGTGCCAGTACGGGTGTGGGAGCGAGGAGCAATCAGCCCCAGCATTTT
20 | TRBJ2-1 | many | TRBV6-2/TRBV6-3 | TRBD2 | CASSYPPHPTSERSYNEQFF | TGTGCCAGCAGTTACCCGCCCCACCCGACTAGCGAACGATCCTACAATGAGCAGTTCTTC
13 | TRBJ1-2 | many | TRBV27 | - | CASSLNHGGGYTF | TGTGCCAGCAGTTTAAACCACGGAGGAGGCTACACCTTC